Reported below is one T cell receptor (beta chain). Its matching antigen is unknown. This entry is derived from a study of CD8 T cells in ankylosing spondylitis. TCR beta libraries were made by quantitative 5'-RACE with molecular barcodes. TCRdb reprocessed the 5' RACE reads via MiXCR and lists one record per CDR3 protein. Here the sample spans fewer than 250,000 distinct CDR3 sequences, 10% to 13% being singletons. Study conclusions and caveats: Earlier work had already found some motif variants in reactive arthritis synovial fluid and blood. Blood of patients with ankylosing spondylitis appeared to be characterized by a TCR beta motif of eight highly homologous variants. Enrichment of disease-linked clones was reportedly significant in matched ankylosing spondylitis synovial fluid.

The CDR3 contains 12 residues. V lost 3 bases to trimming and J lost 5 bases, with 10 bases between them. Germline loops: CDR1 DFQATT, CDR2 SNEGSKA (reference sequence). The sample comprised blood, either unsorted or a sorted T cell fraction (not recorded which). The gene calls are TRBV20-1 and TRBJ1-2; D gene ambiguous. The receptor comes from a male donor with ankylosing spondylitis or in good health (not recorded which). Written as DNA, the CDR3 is TGCAGTGCTAGTGTGTCGTCGTATGGCTACACCTTC. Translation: CSASVSSYGYTF.